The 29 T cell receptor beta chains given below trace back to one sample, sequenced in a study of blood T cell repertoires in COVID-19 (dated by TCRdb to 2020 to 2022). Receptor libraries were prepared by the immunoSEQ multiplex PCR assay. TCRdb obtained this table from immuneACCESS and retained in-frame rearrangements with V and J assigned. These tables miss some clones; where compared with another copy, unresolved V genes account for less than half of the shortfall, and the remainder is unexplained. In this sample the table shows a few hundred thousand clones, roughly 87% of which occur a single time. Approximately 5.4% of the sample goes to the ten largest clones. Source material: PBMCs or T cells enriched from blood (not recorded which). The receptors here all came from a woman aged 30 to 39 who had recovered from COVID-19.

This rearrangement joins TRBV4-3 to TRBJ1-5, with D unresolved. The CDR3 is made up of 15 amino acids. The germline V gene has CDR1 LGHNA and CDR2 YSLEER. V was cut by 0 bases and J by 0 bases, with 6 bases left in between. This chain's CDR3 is CASSQDIASNQPQHF. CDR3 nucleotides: TGCGCCAGCAGCCAAGATATAGCTAGCAATCAGCCCCAGCATTTT.

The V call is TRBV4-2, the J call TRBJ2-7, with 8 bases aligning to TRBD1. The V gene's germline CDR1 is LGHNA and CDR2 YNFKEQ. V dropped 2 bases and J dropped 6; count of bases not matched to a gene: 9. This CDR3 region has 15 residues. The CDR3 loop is CASSQSINRGSEQYF. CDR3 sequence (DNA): TGTGCCAGCAGCCAATCCATTAACAGGGGGAGCGAGCAGTACTTC.

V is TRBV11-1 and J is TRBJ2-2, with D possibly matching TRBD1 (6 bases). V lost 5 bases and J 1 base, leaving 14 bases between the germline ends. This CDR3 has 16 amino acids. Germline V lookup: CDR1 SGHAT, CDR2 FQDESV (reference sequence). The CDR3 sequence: CASSPGYRENTGELFF. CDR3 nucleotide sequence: TGTGCCAGCAGCCCGGGGTACAGGGAGAACACCGGGGAGCTGTTTTTT. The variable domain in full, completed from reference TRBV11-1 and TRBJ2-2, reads EAEVAQSPRYKITEKSQAVAFWCDPISGHATLYWYRQILGQGPELLVQFQDESVVDDSQLPKDRFSAERLKGVDSTLKIQPAELGDSAMYLCASSPGYRENTGELFFGEGSRLTVL.

The CDR3 sequence is CASSFEGLGGTEAFF. CDR3 nucleotide sequence: TGCGCCAGCAGCTTTGAGGGACTCGGTGGCACTGAAGCTTTCTTT. The chain recombines TRBV5-1 with TRBJ1-1, with D tentatively TRBD1 (5 bases). The germline CDR1 and CDR2 sequences are SGHRS and YFSETQ. This CDR3 is built from 15 residues. V was pared by 2 bases and J by 4 bases, with 15 bases between.

This CDR3 reads CSVNRGRTEAFF. The CDR3 DNA follows: TGCAGCGTGAACAGGGGGCGTACTGAAGCTTTCTTT. The chain recombines TRBV29-1 with TRBJ1-1, with TRBD1 matching over 9 bases. The V and J ends lost 6 bases and 5 bases, in that order; junction bases with no gene match: 4. From germline, CDR1 is SQVTM and CDR2 ANQGSEA. The CDR3 runs to 12 residues.

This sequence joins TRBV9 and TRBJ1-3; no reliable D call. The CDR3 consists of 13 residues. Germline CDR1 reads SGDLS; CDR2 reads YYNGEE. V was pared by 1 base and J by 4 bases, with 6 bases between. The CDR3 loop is CASSVLSGNTIYF. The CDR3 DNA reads TGTGCCAGCAGCGTATTATCCGGAAACACCATATATTTT. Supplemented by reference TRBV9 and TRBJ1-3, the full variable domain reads DSGVTQTPKHLITATGQRVTLRCSPRSGDLSVYWYQQSLDQGLQFLIQYYNGEERAKGNILERFSAQQFPDLHSELNLSSLELGDSALYFCASSVLSGNTIYFGEGSWLTVV.

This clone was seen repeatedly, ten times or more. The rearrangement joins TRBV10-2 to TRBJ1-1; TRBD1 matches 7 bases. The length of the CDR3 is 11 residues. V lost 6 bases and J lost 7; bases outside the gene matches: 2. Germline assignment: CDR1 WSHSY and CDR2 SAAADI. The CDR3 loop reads CASRGTVEAFF. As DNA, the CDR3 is TGCGCCAGCAGAGGGACAGTTGAAGCTTTCTTT.

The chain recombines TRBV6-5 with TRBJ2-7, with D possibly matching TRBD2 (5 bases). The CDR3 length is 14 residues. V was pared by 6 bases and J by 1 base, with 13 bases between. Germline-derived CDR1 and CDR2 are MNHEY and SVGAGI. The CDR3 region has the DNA TGTGCCAGCAGCTCAATCCGGGGTTCCTACGAGCAGTACTTC. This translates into CASSSIRGSYEQYF.

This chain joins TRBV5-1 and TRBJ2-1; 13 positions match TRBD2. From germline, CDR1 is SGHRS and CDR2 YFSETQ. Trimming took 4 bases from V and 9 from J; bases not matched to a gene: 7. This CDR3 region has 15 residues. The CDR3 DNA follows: TGCGCCAGCAGCCTGGGACTAGCGGGGATAGGTGAGCAGTTCTTC. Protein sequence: CASSLGLAGIGEQFF.

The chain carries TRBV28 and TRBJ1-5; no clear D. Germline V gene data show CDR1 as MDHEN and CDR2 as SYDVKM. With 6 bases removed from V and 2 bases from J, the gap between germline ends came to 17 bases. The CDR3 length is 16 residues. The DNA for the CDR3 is TGTGCCAGCAGACCCTCAGTTCGGCAGGGCAATCAGCCCCAGCATTTT. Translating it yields CASRPSVRQGNQPQHF. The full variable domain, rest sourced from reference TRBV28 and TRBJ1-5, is DVKVTQSSRYLVKRTGEKVFLECVQDMDHENMFWYRQDPGLGLRLIYFSYDVKMKEKGDIPEGYSVSREKKERFSLILESASTNQTSMYLCASRPSVRQGNQPQHFGDGTRLSIL.

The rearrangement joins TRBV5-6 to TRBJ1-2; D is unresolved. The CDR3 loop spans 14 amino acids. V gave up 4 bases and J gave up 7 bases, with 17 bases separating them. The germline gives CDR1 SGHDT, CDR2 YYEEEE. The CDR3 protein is CASSPPRQARGYTF. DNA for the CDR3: TGTGCCAGCAGCCCCCCACGGCAGGCTCGTGGCTACACCTTC. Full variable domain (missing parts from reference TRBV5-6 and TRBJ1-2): DAGVTQSPTHLIKTRGQQVTLRCSPKSGHDTVSWYQQALGQGPQFIFQYYEEEERQRGNFPDRFSGHQFPNYSSELNVNALLLGDSALYLCASSPPRQARGYTFGSGTRLTVV.

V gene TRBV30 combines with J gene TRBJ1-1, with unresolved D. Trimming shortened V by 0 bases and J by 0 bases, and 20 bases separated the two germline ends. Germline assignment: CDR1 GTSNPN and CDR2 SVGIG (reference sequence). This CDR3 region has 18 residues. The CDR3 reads CAWSVRGGLLTMNTEAFF. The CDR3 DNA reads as TGTGCCTGGAGTGTACGGGGTGGACTCCTGACCATGAACACTGAAGCTTTCTTT. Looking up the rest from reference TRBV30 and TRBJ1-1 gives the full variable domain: SQTIHQWPATLVQPVGSPLSLECTVEGTSNPNLYWYRQAAGRGLQLLFYSVGIGQISSEVPQNLSASRPQDRQFILSSKKLLLSDSGFYLCAWSVRGGLLTMNTEAFFGQGTRLTVV.

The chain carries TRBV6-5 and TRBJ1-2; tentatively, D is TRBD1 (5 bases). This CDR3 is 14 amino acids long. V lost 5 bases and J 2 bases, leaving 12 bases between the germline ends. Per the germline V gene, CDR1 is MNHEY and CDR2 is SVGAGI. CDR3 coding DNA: TGTGCCAGCAGTATACGGACACCGAACTATGGCTACACCTTC. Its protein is CASSIRTPNYGYTF.

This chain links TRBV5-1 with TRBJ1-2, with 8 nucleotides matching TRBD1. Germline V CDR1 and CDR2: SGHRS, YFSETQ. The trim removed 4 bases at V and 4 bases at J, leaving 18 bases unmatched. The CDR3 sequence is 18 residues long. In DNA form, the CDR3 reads TGCGCCAGCAGCCCGGACGGGGCAGGGGGCGGCAAAGGCTATGGCTACACCTTC. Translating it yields CASSPDGAGGGKGYGYTF.

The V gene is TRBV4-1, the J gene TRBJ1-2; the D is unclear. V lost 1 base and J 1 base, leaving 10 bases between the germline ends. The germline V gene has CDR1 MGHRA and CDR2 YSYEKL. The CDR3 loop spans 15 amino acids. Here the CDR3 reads CASSQGNILNYGYTF. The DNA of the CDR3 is TGCGCCAGCAGCCAAGGCAATATACTTAACTATGGCTACACCTTC.

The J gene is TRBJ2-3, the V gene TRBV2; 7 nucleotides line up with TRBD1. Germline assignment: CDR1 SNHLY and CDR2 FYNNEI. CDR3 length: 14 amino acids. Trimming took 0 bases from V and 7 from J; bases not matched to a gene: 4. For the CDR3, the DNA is TGTGCCAGCAGTGAAGCGAGGGGGCTGAATACGCAGTATTTT. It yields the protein CASSEARGLNTQYF.

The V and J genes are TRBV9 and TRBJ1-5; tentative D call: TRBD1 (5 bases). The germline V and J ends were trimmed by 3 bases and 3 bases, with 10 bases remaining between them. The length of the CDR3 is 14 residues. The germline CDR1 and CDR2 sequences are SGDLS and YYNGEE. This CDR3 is CASSAQGFNQPQHF. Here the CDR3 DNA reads TGTGCCAGCAGCGCCCAGGGCTTCAATCAGCCCCAGCATTTT.

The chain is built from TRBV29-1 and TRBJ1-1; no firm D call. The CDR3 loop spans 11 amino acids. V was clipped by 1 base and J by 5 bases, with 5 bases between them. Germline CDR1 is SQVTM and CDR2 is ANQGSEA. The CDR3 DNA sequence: TGCAGCGTTGAAGGCAGGACTGAAGCTTTCTTT. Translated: CSVEGRTEAFF.

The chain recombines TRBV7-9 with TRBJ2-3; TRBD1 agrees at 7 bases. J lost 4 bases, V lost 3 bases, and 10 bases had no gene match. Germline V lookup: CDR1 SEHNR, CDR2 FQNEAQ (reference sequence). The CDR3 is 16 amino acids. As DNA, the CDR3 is TGTGCCAGCAGCTTGTGGGCAGGGGGTGGAGCAGATACGCAGTATTTT. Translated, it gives CASSLWAGGGADTQYF.

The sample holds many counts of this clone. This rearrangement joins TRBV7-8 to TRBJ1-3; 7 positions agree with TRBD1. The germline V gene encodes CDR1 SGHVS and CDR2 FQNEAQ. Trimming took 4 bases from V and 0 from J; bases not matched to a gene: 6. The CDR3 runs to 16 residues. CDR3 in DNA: TGTGCCAGCAGCTACCCGGACAGGTCCTCTGGAAACACCATATATTTT. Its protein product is CASSYPDRSSGNTIYF.

CDR3 sequence: CASSIDRGSNTGELFF. The CDR3 coding sequence is TGTGCCAGTAGTATAGATCGTGGTAGCAACACCGGGGAGCTGTTTTTT. The V gene is TRBV19, the J gene TRBJ2-2; D is undetermined. The CDR3 sequence is 16 residues long. Trimming cost V 0 bases and J 2 bases, with 10 bases left between them. Germline V gives CDR1 LNHDA, CDR2 SQIVND (reference sequence).

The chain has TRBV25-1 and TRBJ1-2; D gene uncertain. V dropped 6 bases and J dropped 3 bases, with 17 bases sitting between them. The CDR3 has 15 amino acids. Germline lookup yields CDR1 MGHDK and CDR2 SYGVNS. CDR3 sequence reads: CASSERSGLHYGYTF. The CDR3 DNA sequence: TGTGCCAGCAGCGAGCGCTCCGGCCTTCACTATGGCTACACCTTC.

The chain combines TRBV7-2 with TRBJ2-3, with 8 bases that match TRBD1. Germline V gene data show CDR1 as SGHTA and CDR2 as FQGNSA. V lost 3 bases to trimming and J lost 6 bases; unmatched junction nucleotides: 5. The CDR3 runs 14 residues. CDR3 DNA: TGTGCCAGCAGCTTCGCGGGACAGGCGGATACGCAGTATTTT. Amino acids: CASSFAGQADTQYF.

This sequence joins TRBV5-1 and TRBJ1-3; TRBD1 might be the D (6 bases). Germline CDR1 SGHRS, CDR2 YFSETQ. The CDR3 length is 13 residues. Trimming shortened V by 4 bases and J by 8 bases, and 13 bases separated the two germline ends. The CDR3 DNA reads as TGCGCCAGCAGCCCCATGGCAGGGGACACCATATATTTT. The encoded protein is CASSPMAGDTIYF.

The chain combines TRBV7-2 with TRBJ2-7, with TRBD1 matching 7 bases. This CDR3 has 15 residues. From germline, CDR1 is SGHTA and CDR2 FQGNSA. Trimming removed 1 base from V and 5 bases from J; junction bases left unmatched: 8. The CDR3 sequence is CASSLVGAGGNEQYF. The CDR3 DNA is TGTGCCAGCAGCTTAGTGGGGGCAGGGGGTAACGAGCAGTACTTC.

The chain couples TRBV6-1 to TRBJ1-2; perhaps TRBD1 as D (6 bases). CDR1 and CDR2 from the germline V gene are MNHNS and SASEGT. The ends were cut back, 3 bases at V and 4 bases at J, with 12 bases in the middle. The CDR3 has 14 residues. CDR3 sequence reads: CASSDWGGAYGYTF. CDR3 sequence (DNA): TGTGCCAGCAGTGACTGGGGGGGGGCCTATGGCTACACCTTC.

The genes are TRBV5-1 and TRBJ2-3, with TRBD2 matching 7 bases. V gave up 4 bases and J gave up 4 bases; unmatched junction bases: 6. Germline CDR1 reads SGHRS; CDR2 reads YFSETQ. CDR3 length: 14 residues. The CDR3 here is CASSPTAGSDTQYF. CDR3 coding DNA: TGCGCCAGCAGCCCGACAGCGGGGTCAGATACGCAGTATTTT.

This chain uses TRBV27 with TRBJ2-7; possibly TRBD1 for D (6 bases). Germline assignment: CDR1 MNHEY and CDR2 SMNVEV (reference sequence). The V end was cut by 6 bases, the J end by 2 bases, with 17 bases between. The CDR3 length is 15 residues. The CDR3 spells CASSRGVGPPYEQYF. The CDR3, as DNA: TGTGCCAGCAGCAGGGGCGTAGGCCCTCCCTACGAGCAGTACTTC.

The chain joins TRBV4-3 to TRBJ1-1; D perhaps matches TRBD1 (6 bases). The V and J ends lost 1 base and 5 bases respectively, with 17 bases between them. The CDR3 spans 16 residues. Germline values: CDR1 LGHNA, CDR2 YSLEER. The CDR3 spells CASSQVPRGARTEAFF. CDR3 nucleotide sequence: TGCGCCAGCAGCCAAGTCCCGCGGGGGGCACGGACTGAAGCTTTCTTT.